One sample yielded the 24 T cell receptor beta chains listed below, sequenced in a study of T cells in Graves' hyperthyroidism and ophthalmopathy. TCR beta CDR3 sequences were amplified from RNA transcripts. In the first-round RT-PCR of the TCR CDR3, the HTBI primer set was used. TCRdb re-analysed the multiplex PCR reads in MiXCR, keeping a single row per CDR3 protein. The sample holds around 600,000 distinct CDR3 sequences, around 15% seen once. The sequencing sample was made of blood. These receptor sequences come from a woman in her forties or fifties with Graves' ophthalmopathy.

This clonotype was found many times. The rearrangement links TRBV5-1 to TRBJ2-5; 11 bases fit TRBD1. The CDR3 length is 14 residues. Germline loops: CDR1 SGHRS, CDR2 YFSETQ. The ends lost 4 bases at V and 5 bases at J; junction bases unmatched: 4. CDR3 sequence reads: CASSGQGAGETQYF. The CDR3 DNA is TGCGCCAGCAGCGGACAGGGGGCCGGGGAGACCCAGTACTTC.

This rearrangement joins TRBV7-9 to TRBJ1-5, with a tentative D call TRBD1 (6 bases). In germline, CDR1 is SEHNR, CDR2 FQNEAQ (reference sequence). The CDR3 length is 15 residues. The germline V and J ends were trimmed by 5 bases and 5 bases, with 16 bases remaining between them. This chain's CDR3 is CASSNTTGAYQPQHF. Written as DNA, the CDR3 is TGTGCCAGCAGCAATACGACAGGTGCCTATCAGCCCCAGCATTTT.

To note about this clonotype: A much larger clone lies a single base off, so this may be a read error. The V and J genes are TRBV7-3 and TRBJ1-2; TRBD1 aligns across 8 bases. The CDR3 runs 16 residues. Germline-derived CDR1 and CDR2 are SGHTA and FQGTGA. CDR3 bases: TGTGCCAGCAGCTTAGACCCAGGGGGCAACGACTATGGCTGCACCTTC. Translated: CASSLDPGGNDYGCTF.

This clonotype has a handful of counts. V usage is TRBV7-9 and J usage is TRBJ2-3; D unresolved. Between the trimmed V and J ends, which lost 8 bases and 4 bases, there was a span of 10 bases. The CDR3 covers 12 residues. Germline CDR1 and CDR2: SEHNR and FQNEAQ (reference sequence). The DNA for the CDR3 is TGTGCCAGCGGAGAGGATTCAGATACGCAGTATTTT. Its translation is CASGEDSDTQYF.

Of note for this clonotype: The CDR3 does not close with the conserved phenylalanine or tryptophan, likely indicating a read error. The V and J genes are TRBV28 and TRBJ2-7, with a possible D match to TRBD2 (5 bases). The CDR3 loop spans 11 amino acids. The ends were cut back, 11 bases at V and 2 bases at J, with 10 bases in the middle. Germline CDR1 MDHEN, CDR2 SYDVKM. CDR3 protein: CAHGKAYEQYI. DNA for the CDR3: TGTGCCCACGGGAAAGCCTACGAGCAGTACATC.

A remark on this clonotype: Given a much more abundant clone one base away, this may be a read error. V is TRBV28 and J is TRBJ2-7, with TRBD1 as a possible D gene (5 bases). This CDR3 comprises 17 residues. V gave up 2 bases and J gave up 0 bases, with 17 bases separating them. From germline, CDR1 is MDHEN and CDR2 SYDVKM. CDR3 sequence reads: CASSLATAVFGSYEQYF. CDR3 DNA sequence: TGTGCCAGCAGTTTAGCGACAGCCGTCTTTGGCTCCTACGAGCAGTACTTC. Variable domain in full (rest from reference TRBV28 and TRBJ2-7): DVKVTQSSRYLVKRTGEKVFLECVQDMDHENMFWYRQDPGLGLRLIYFSYDVKMKEKGDIPEGYSVSREKKERFSLILESASTNQTSMYLCASSLATAVFGSYEQYFGPGTRLTVT.

This clonotype was seen ten or more times. This rearrangement joins TRBV28 to TRBJ2-7, with no clear D. Germline V CDR1 and CDR2: MDHEN, SYDVKM. Trimming left V 5 bases short and J 3 bases short, with 11 bases between. CDR3 length: 13 residues. The DNA for the CDR3 is TGTGCCAGCAGTCCACCTGGAATCTACGAGCAGTACTTC. Its translation: CASSPPGIYEQYF.

This clonotype came up many times. The rearrangement joins TRBV6-2 or TRBV6-3 to TRBJ2-7, with 7 bases lining up with TRBD2. The CDR3 is made up of 14 amino acids. Per germline, CDR1 MNHEY and CDR2 SVGEGT. After removal of 3 bases from V and 1 base from J, the junction contained 3 bases not matched to a gene. This chain's CDR3 is CASSYPSGSYEQYF. CDR3 coding DNA: TGTGCCAGCAGTTATCCTAGCGGTTCCTACGAGCAGTACTTC.

This clonotype has at least ten counts. The chain uses TRBV24-1 and TRBJ2-2; D is possibly TRBD2 (5 bases). Trimming cost V 2 bases and J 3 bases, with 12 bases left between them. This CDR3 region has 16 residues. In germline, CDR1 is KGHDR, CDR2 SFDVKD. The CDR3 here is CATSDSRVSDTGELFF. As DNA, the CDR3 is TGTGCCACCAGTGATTCGAGGGTAAGCGACACCGGGGAGCTGTTTTTT.

This clonotype occurred a few times. V and J are TRBV6-9 and TRBJ2-1; no firm D call. Deletions cut 3 bases from V and 7 bases from J, with 7 bases between. The length of the CDR3 is 12 residues. Germline-derived CDR1 and CDR2 are MNHGY and SVAAGI. The CDR3 region is CASSYTRNEQFF. The CDR3 DNA reads as TGTGCCAGCAGTTACACCAGGAATGAGCAGTTCTTC.

The chain joins TRBV27 to TRBJ2-1, with D possibly matching TRBD1 (5 bases). The germline V and J ends were trimmed by 3 bases and 8 bases, with 14 bases remaining between them. CDR1 and CDR2 (germline): MNHEY, SMNVEV (reference sequence). The CDR3 has 14 residues. The CDR3 DNA reads as TGTGCCAGCAGTTTCGCCGACAGACCCGATGAGCAGTTCTTC. Its protein product is CASSFADRPDEQFF.

The V gene is TRBV20-1, the J gene TRBJ2-5, with 10 positions matching TRBD2. This CDR3 has 13 amino acids. V trimming: 8 bases; J trimming: 3 bases; junction bases outside the gene matches: 6. Germline loops: CDR1 DFQATT, CDR2 SNEGSKA (reference sequence). The CDR3 reads CSLGTSAEETQYF. In DNA, the CDR3 is TGCAGTCTTGGGACTAGCGCCGAAGAGACCCAGTACTTC.

This clonotype was observed at least ten times. The chain employs TRBV5-1 and TRBJ1-1, with 8 bases matching TRBD1. CDR1 is SGHRS and CDR2 is YFSETQ in the germline V gene. J lost 0 bases, V lost 0 bases, and 4 bases had no gene match. There are 16 residues in the CDR3. In DNA form, the CDR3 reads TGCGCCAGCAGCTTGGGGACAGGGCCAATGAACACTGAAGCTTTCTTT. It specifies CASSLGTGPMNTEAFF.

This clonotype was seen ten or more times. The chain uses TRBV6-1 and TRBJ1-2, with 8 bases aligning to TRBD1. Trimming removed 5 bases from V and 2 bases from J; junction bases left unmatched: 10. The CDR3 runs 16 residues. Germline V gene sequence: CDR1 MNHNS, CDR2 SASEGT. The DNA of the CDR3 is TGTGCCAGCAGTCCCACGGGGAGACAGGGGAACTATGGCTACACCTTC. Amino acids: CASSPTGRQGNYGYTF.

This clonotype was recorded at least ten times. The rearrangement joins TRBV20-1 to TRBJ2-7, with TRBD2 identical over 11 bases. The V and J ends lost 6 bases and 2 bases, in that order; junction bases with no gene match: 3. This CDR3 region has 13 residues. The germline CDR1 and CDR2 sequences are DFQATT and SNEGSKA (reference sequence). The CDR3 region is CSASTSGTYEQYF. The CDR3 DNA reads TGCAGTGCATCGACTAGCGGGACCTACGAGCAGTACTTC.

This clonotype appeared many times. The chain combines TRBV3-1 with TRBJ2-2, with D perhaps TRBD2 (6 bases). The germline V and J ends were trimmed by 0 bases and 6 bases, with 14 bases remaining between them. The CDR3 contains 16 residues. Germline CDR1 is LGHDT and CDR2 is YNNKEL (reference sequence). The chain's CDR3 is CASSQEWKRAAGELFF. In DNA form, the CDR3 reads TGTGCCAGCAGCCAAGAGTGGAAGCGGGCCGCCGGGGAGCTGTTTTTT. Drawing the rest from reference TRBV3-1 and TRBJ2-2, the complete variable domain is DTAVSQTPKYLVTQMGNDKSIKCEQNLGHDTMYWYKQDSKKFLKIMFSYNNKELIINETVPNRFSPKSPDKAHLNLHINSLELGDSAVYFCASSQEWKRAAGELFFGEGSRLTVL.

There are many counts of this clonotype. The chain employs TRBV27 and TRBJ2-7; 9 positions agree with TRBD1. The trim removed 3 bases at V and 0 bases at J, leaving 9 bases unmatched. The CDR3 has 17 amino acids. From germline, CDR1 is MNHEY and CDR2 SMNVEV (reference sequence). CDR3 coding DNA: TGTGCCAGCAGTTTGTCGGCGGGGACAGGGAGCTCCTACGAGCAGTACTTC. Residues: CASSLSAGTGSSYEQYF.

This clonotype was counted ten times or more. The V gene is TRBV7-2, the J gene TRBJ2-7; 8 positions match TRBD2. With V trimmed by 6 bases and J by 3 bases, 7 bases remained unmatched. Germline V gene lookup returns CDR1 SGHTA and CDR2 FQGNSA. The CDR3 runs to 14 residues. The CDR3 bases are TGTGCCAGCAGACCGTCGGGGGGGAGCTACGAGCAGTACTTC. It specifies CASRPSGGSYEQYF.

This clonotype was found many times. The rearrangement joins TRBV12-3 or TRBV12-4 to TRBJ1-5; possibly TRBD1 for D (5 bases). The CDR3 runs 12 residues. Trimming took off 5 bases at V and 7 bases at J, with 9 bases between the two ends. The CDR3 DNA reads TGTGCCAGCAGTCCAGAGGGGCAGCCCCAGCATTTT. This encodes CASSPEGQPQHF.

The genes are TRBV6-4 and TRBJ1-2; TRBD1 agrees at 9 bases. Germline-derived CDR1 and CDR2 are MRHNA and SNTAGT. The CDR3 spans 16 residues. The V segment lost 4 bases and the J segment 3 bases; nucleotides outside the gene matches: 9. The CDR3 reads CASSALRDRVYYGYTF. In nucleotides, the CDR3 is TGTGCCAGCAGTGCGCTCCGGGACAGGGTATACTATGGCTACACCTTC.

This clonotype has just a few counts. V and J are TRBV7-9 and TRBJ1-2, with 8 bases identical to TRBD1. The germline V gene has CDR1 SEHNR and CDR2 FQNEAQ (reference sequence). The ends lost 5 bases at V and 4 bases at J; junction bases unmatched: 21. The CDR3 runs 19 residues. Here the CDR3 DNA reads TGTGCCAGCAGCCAACCCACAACTCATCGGGACAGGAATTTCTATGGCTACACCTTC. It codes for CASSQPTTHRDRNFYGYTF.

The gene calls are TRBV7-9 and TRBJ2-1; 10 nucleotides agree with TRBD2. The CDR3 extends over 14 amino acids. Losses at the gene ends were 1 base for V and 15 bases for J; bases not matched to a gene: 9. Germline V gene data show CDR1 as SEHNR and CDR2 as FQNEAQ (reference sequence). The CDR3, as DNA: TGTGCCAGCAGCTTAGAGTCTAGCGGGAGTGGTACGTTCTTC. Translated: CASSLESSGSGTFF.

This clonotype was seen more than once but under ten times. The chain recombines TRBV6-1 with TRBJ2-3, with 7 bases identical to TRBD2. The germline V gene encodes CDR1 MNHNS and CDR2 SASEGT. Unmatched junction bases numbered 12, after V lost 5 bases and J lost 4 bases. The CDR3 consists of 16 residues. The CDR3 bases are TGTGCCAGCAGTTATGGGGCGGGAGTCAGGGCAGATACGCAGTATTTT. As protein: CASSYGAGVRADTQYF.

This clonotype was recorded at least ten times. The CDR3 spells CASSSLGANTDTQYF. The CDR3 bases are TGTGCCAGCAGCAGTTTGGGGGCCAACACAGATACGCAGTATTTT. The chain is built from TRBV7-9 and TRBJ2-3; tentatively, D is TRBD1 (6 bases). CDR1 and CDR2 (germline): SEHNR, FQNEAQ (reference sequence). Trimming left V 5 bases short and J 2 bases short, with 14 bases between. This CDR3 comprises 15 residues.